The 23 T cell receptor beta chains given below trace back to one sample, sequenced in a study of blood T cells in healthy people across ages. Alongside a J-beta primer mix, a sample-barcoded 5' primer served in a second PCR lasting about 7 to 12 cycles. MiXCR was run by TCRdb on the 5' RACE reads, yielding one entry per CDR3 protein. The table lists around 750,000 distinct CDR3 sequences, about 48% of them singletons. The source material was blood. Receptors were obtained from a man aged 80 or over in good health.

Only a few counts were recorded for this clonotype. The V call is TRBV3-1, the J call TRBJ2-1; 8 nucleotides agree with TRBD2. The CDR3 is made up of 14 amino acids. The J segment lost 13 bases and the V segment lost 6 bases, leaving 14 bases of the junction unmatched. Germline CDR1 is LGHDT and CDR2 is YNNKEL (reference sequence). In DNA, the CDR3 is TGTGCCAGCAGTCCCGGGGGGGTTTCAGAGACCCAGTTCTTC. Residues: CASSPGGVSETQFF.

This clonotype was seen a handful of times. A much bigger clone sits one base away, suggesting this may be a read error. V gene TRBV14 combines with J gene TRBJ2-7; D is unclear. Germline values: CDR1 SGHDN, CDR2 FVKESK. The germline V and J ends were trimmed by 2 bases and 0 bases, with 8 bases remaining between them. CDR3 length: 14 amino acids. The CDR3 coding sequence is TGTGCCAGCAGCCAACTAATAGGCTCCTACGAGCAGTACTTC. Protein sequence: CASSQLIGSYEQYF. The entire variable domain, with the rest obtained from reference TRBV14 and TRBJ2-7, is as follows: EAGVTQFPSHSVIEKGQTVTLRCDPISGHDNLYWYRRVMGKEIKFLLHFVKESKQDESGMPNNRFLAERTGGTYSTLKVQPAELEDSGVYFCASSQLIGSYEQYFGPGTRLTVT.

The V and J genes are TRBV5-1 and TRBJ2-7, with 9 bases lining up with TRBD1. Germline CDR1 is SGHRS and CDR2 is YFSETQ. This CDR3 has 15 residues. J lost 6 bases, V lost 3 bases, and 10 bases had no gene match. CDR3 sequence: CASSSYRDRVGEQYF. CDR3 nucleotides: TGCGCCAGCAGCTCCTACCGGGACAGGGTCGGCGAGCAGTACTTC. Looking up the rest from reference TRBV5-1 and TRBJ2-7 gives the full variable domain: KAGVTQTPRYLIKTRGQQVTLSCSPISGHRSVSWYQQTPGQGLQFLFEYFSETQRNKGNFPGRFSGRQFSNSRSEMNVSTLELGDSALYLCASSSYRDRVGEQYFGPGTRLTVT.

This clonotype came up a few times. V usage is TRBV4-1 and J usage is TRBJ1-1; no clear D. CDR1 MGHRA and CDR2 YSYEKL come from the germline V gene. CDR3 size: 13 residues. The V end lost 4 bases, the J end lost 0 bases, and 6 bases lay between the germline ends. CDR3 bases: TGCGCCAGCAGCCGGATGGTGAACACTGAAGCTTTCTTT. This codes for CASSRMVNTEAFF.

This chain connects TRBV10-2 to TRBJ2-5; no clear D. The last part of the DNA fits TRBJ2-7 better; the J call may be wrong. Germline V gene sequence: CDR1 WSHSY, CDR2 SAAADI. The CDR3 contains 13 residues. The CDR3 reads CAAATDRKYEQYF. CDR3 in DNA: TGCGCCGCGGCAACTGACCGGAAATACGAGCAGTACTTC.

A single count supports this clonotype. The rearrangement uses TRBV5-1 and TRBJ1-4; 7 positions match TRBD1. The length of the CDR3 is 14 residues. Germline V gives CDR1 SGHRS, CDR2 YFSETQ. With V trimmed by 4 bases and J by 6 bases, 6 bases remained unmatched. The CDR3 DNA sequence: TGCGCCAGCAGCGAACAGGGGTCGGATGAAAAACTGTTTTTT. Its protein is CASSEQGSDEKLFF.

This clonotype was seen at least ten times. This rearrangement joins TRBV4-2 to TRBJ2-5; 16 bases map to TRBD2. CDR1 and CDR2 (germline): LGHNA, YNFKEQ. V gave up 3 bases and J gave up 3 bases; unmatched junction bases: 1. The CDR3 covers 16 residues. As DNA, the CDR3 is TGTGCCAGCAGCCACGGGACTAGCGGGAGGGAAGAGACCCAGTACTTC. Translation: CASSHGTSGREETQYF.

J is TRBJ2-5 and V is TRBV21-1; no check of the table's D call, TRBD1, against the DNA was made. TRBV21-1 is noted as a pseudogene. The CDR3 extends over 15 amino acids. CDR3 protein: CASSRPGTDQETQYF. CDR3 DNA sequence: TGTGCCAGCAGCAGACCCGGGACAGATCAAGAGACCCAGTACTTC.

The chain combines TRBV12-3 or TRBV12-4 with TRBJ2-3, with 10 bases identical to TRBD2. V gave up 5 bases and J gave up 14 bases; unmatched junction bases: 19. The CDR3 loop spans 16 amino acids. The CDR3 spells CASSNPSGSPTRYTYF. In nucleotides, the CDR3 is TGTGCCAGCAGTAACCCTAGCGGGAGCCCGACCAGATACACGTATTTT.

There are a few counts of this clonotype. CDR3 sequence reads: CASSQGGNTQYF. In nucleotides, the CDR3 is TGTGCCAGCAGCCAAGGGGGGAACACGCAGTATTTT. This chain joins TRBV3-1 and TRBJ2-3; perhaps D is TRBD1 or TRBD2 (5 bases each). Trimming stripped 1 base from V and 9 bases from J, with 8 bases between. In germline, CDR1 is LGHDT, CDR2 YNNKEL (reference sequence). The CDR3 spans 12 residues.

This chain links TRBV20-1 with TRBJ1-1, with D possibly TRBD1 on 5 matching bases. The germline V gene encodes CDR1 DFQATT and CDR2 SNEGSKA (reference sequence). The CDR3 runs 14 residues. V lost 6 bases and J lost 1, with 15 bases in between. The CDR3 loop is CSAQDRGENTEAFF. Written as DNA, the CDR3 is TGCAGTGCCCAGGACCGGGGGGAGAACACTGAAGCTTTCTTT.

This chain links TRBV7-8 with TRBJ2-3, with 7 nucleotides matching TRBD2. The germline gives CDR1 SGHVS, CDR2 FQNEAQ. This CDR3 comprises 14 residues. V lost 2 bases, J lost 14 bases, and 13 bases stayed unmatched. The CDR3 is CASSLRLAGSRAYF. CDR3 sequence (DNA): TGTGCCAGCAGCTTACGACTAGCAGGCTCGAGGGCGTATTTT.

This clonotype was seen more than once but under ten times. This chain joins TRBV27 and TRBJ2-1, with TRBD2 identical over 10 bases. CDR1 MNHEY and CDR2 SMNVEV come from the germline V gene (reference sequence). The CDR3 spans 17 residues. V was clipped by 1 base and J by 1 base; unmatched bases: 4. CDR3 sequence reads: CASSLFLAGASYNEQFF. The CDR3 region has the DNA TGTGCCAGCAGTTTATTCCTAGCGGGAGCTTCCTACAATGAGCAGTTCTTC.

The J gene is TRBJ1-6, the V gene TRBV6-4, with unresolved D. The germline gives CDR1 MRHNA, CDR2 SNTAGT. The CDR3 has 9 amino acids. Trimming took off 6 bases at V and 11 bases at J, with 2 bases between the two ends. CDR3 loop: CASRTPLHF. CDR3 DNA: TGTGCCAGCAGGACACCCCTCCACTTT.

The chain carries TRBV27 and TRBJ2-3; D is perhaps TRBD2 (5 bases). Deletions cut 3 bases from V and 1 base from J, with 8 bases between. The CDR3 loop spans 14 amino acids. The germline V gene encodes CDR1 MNHEY and CDR2 SMNVEV (reference sequence). Here the CDR3 reads CASSLRVGTDTQYF. For the CDR3, the DNA is TGTGCCAGCAGTTTGCGGGTTGGCACAGATACGCAGTATTTT.

The chain employs TRBV9 and TRBJ2-1; D may be TRBD2 (6 bases). CDR1 is SGDLS and CDR2 is YYNGEE in the germline V gene. Trimming stripped 3 bases from V and 12 bases from J, with 10 bases between. The CDR3 consists of 11 residues. Here the CDR3 reads CASSDGGLQFF. DNA of the CDR3: TGTGCCAGCAGCGACGGGGGTTTGCAGTTCTTC.

V usage is TRBV12-5 and J usage is TRBJ2-1, with a weak D call TRBD2 (5 bases). This CDR3 is 15 amino acids long. V lost 7 bases and J lost 3, with 16 bases in between. The germline gives CDR1 LGHNT, CDR2 FRNRAP. CDR3 nucleotide sequence: TGTGCTAGTGCTGCAGGTAACAGCGGCTACAATGAGCAGTTCTTC. Protein: CASAAGNSGYNEQFF.

The V and J genes are TRBV6-5 and TRBJ1-2; TRBD1 agrees at 9 bases. The V gene end was trimmed by 7 bases and the J gene end by 8 bases; junction bases not matched to a gene: 11. The germline gives CDR1 MNHEY, CDR2 SVGAGI. The CDR3 totals 14 residues. This chain's CDR3 is CASTLTGGAGGYTF. In nucleotides, the CDR3 is TGTGCCAGCACCCTCACAGGGGGCGCGGGGGGCTACACCTTC.

The chain links TRBV7-9 to TRBJ1-5; D may be TRBD1 (6 bases). From germline, CDR1 is SEHNR and CDR2 FQNEAQ (reference sequence). This CDR3 is 16 amino acids long. Between the trimmed V and J ends, which lost 5 bases and 2 bases, there was a span of 16 bases. The CDR3: CASSPSGGGGNQPQHF. DNA of the CDR3: TGTGCCAGCAGCCCCAGCGGCGGGGGCGGCAATCAGCCCCAGCATTTT.

The CDR3 nucleotides are TGTGCCAGCAGTCTAGGCGGCCAGGGCTATGGCTACACCTTC. This encodes CASSLGGQGYGYTF. The chain has TRBV12-3 or TRBV12-4 and TRBJ1-2; D possibly corresponds to TRBD1 (5 bases). CDR3 length equals 14 residues. The V end lost 5 bases, the J end lost 4 bases, and 14 bases lay between the germline ends.

This clonotype showed up just a few times. The V call is TRBV7-2, the J call TRBJ2-1; TRBD2 might be the D (6 bases). The V end lost 5 bases, the J end lost 5 bases, and 13 bases lay between the germline ends. Germline V gives CDR1 SGHTA, CDR2 FQGNSA. The CDR3 totals 14 residues. CDR3 protein: CASSPPWGDNEQFF. CDR3 nucleotide sequence: TGTGCCAGCAGCCCCCCGTGGGGGGACAATGAGCAGTTCTTC.

This chain uses TRBV20-1 with TRBJ2-3; 14 bases line up with TRBD2. The CDR3 spans 16 residues. Germline V CDR1 and CDR2: DFQATT, SNEGSKA (reference sequence). J gave up 3 bases and V 4 bases, and 6 bases lay outside the gene matches. The CDR3 here is CSATRLAGGATDTQYF. The DNA for the CDR3 is TGCAGTGCTACTAGACTAGCGGGGGGGGCAACAGATACGCAGTATTTT.

The rearrangement joins TRBV3-1 to TRBJ2-5; 7 nucleotides align to TRBD1. This CDR3 comprises 12 residues. V lost 4 bases and J lost 13; bases outside the gene matches: 9. In germline, CDR1 is LGHDT, CDR2 YNNKEL (reference sequence). CDR3: CASSPLDREPYF. CDR3 nucleotide sequence: TGTGCCAGCAGCCCGCTTGACAGGGAACCGTACTTC.